Below are 17 T cell receptor beta chains sequenced from a single sample in a study of T-cell memory formation after mild COVID-19. TCRdb recomputed calls from the 5' RACE reads with MiXCR, one row per CDR3 protein. The sample has 350,000 to 500,000 distinct CDR3 sequences, approximately 20% seen once. Sequenced: PBMCs or a T cell subset sorted from them (not recorded which). Receptors originate from an adult woman who had mild COVID-19 (a few samples of this study predate the infection). Cell type and time point are not known.

This clonotype has just a few counts. J is TRBJ2-4 and V is TRBV20-1; 12 nucleotides line up with TRBD2. This CDR3 is 17 amino acids long. Germline V gene data show CDR1 as DFQATT and CDR2 as SNEGSKA (reference sequence). Germline trimming cut 1 base from V and 2 bases from J; bases unmatched to any gene: 6. The CDR3 here is CSARARTSGVPKNIQYF. The CDR3 DNA reads TGCAGTGCTAGAGCCCGGACTAGCGGGGTCCCCAAAAACATTCAGTACTTC.

This clonotype has only a few counts. The chain uses TRBV27 and TRBJ1-1, with TRBD1 as a possible D gene (5 bases). The germline V gene has CDR1 MNHEY and CDR2 SMNVEV (reference sequence). Trimming cost V 2 bases and J 3 bases, with 13 bases left between them. The length of the CDR3 is 15 residues. The CDR3 spells CASSLRQGMDTEAFF. CDR3 coding DNA: TGTGCCAGCAGTTTACGGCAGGGTATGGACACTGAAGCTTTCTTT.

The chain links TRBV6-5 to TRBJ2-5; possible D gene TRBD1, 7 bases. V dropped 6 bases and J dropped 2 bases, with 16 bases sitting between them. Germline V lookup: CDR1 MNHEY, CDR2 SVGAGI. The CDR3 extends over 15 amino acids. The CDR3 region is CASSPRGTGQETQYF. As DNA, the CDR3 is TGTGCCAGCAGCCCCAGGGGGACTGGACAAGAGACCCAGTACTTC.

Only a few counts were recorded for this clonotype. V and J are TRBV12-3 or TRBV12-4 and TRBJ2-2; 9 bases map to TRBD1. This CDR3 contains 16 residues. J gave up 3 bases and V 6 bases, and 8 bases lay outside the gene matches. The chain's CDR3 is CASRYRGLRDTGELFF. As DNA, the CDR3 is TGTGCCAGCAGATACAGGGGGCTGAGGGACACCGGGGAGCTGTTTTTT.

V usage is TRBV7-6 and J usage is TRBJ2-1; D uncertain. Germline V gene data show CDR1 as SGHVS and CDR2 as FNYEAQ. The CDR3 consists of 15 residues. V lost 1 base, J lost 6 bases, and 13 bases lay in between. The CDR3 DNA is TGTGCCAGCAGCTTAGGGATTGTGACGACCAATGAGCAGTTCTTC. This sequence encodes CASSLGIVTTNEQFF.

This chain links TRBV4-3 with TRBJ1-2; D not resolved. Deletions cut 0 bases from V and 2 bases from J, with 10 bases between. In germline, CDR1 is LGHNA, CDR2 YSLEER. The CDR3 totals 15 residues. The CDR3 sequence is CASSQDATINYGYTF. Here the CDR3 DNA reads TGCGCCAGCAGCCAAGATGCAACCATAAACTATGGCTACACCTTC.

CDR3 in amino acids: CASSQDPHNSGSKNEQFF. CDR3 in DNA: TGCGCCAGCAGCCAAGATCCCCATAATAGCGGGAGTAAAAATGAGCAGTTCTTC. The V call is TRBV4-1, the J call TRBJ2-1; 9 nucleotides align to TRBD2. There are 18 residues in the CDR3. Germline CDR1 is MGHRA and CDR2 is YSYEKL. The V and J ends lost 0 bases and 7 bases, in that order; junction bases with no gene match: 13.

V gene TRBV12-3 or TRBV12-4 combines with J gene TRBJ2-1; 7 bases match TRBD2. V gave up 5 bases and J gave up 4 bases; unmatched junction bases: 8. The CDR3 extends over 15 amino acids. The DNA of the CDR3 is TGTGCCAGCAGTCCAATTCGCGGGAGTTACAATGAGCAGTTCTTC. Residues: CASSPIRGSYNEQFF.

The V gene is TRBV12-3 or TRBV12-4, the J gene TRBJ2-1, with D perhaps matching TRBD2 (5 bases). The CDR3 is 16 residues long. Trimming cost V 4 bases and J 8 bases, with 21 bases left between them. CDR3 coding DNA: TGTGCCAGCAGTTATGCCCCCGGACTGGCGGAACATGAGCAGTTCTTC. Its translation is CASSYAPGLAEHEQFF.

The chain recombines TRBV6-5 with TRBJ2-5, with TRBD1 matching 10 bases. The CDR3 extends over 14 amino acids. V shed 10 bases and J 2 bases; nucleotides not matched to a gene: 7. CDR1 is MNHEY, CDR2 SVGAGI, per germline. Here the CDR3 reads CATNPDRGQETQYF. CDR3 sequence (DNA): TGTGCCACCAACCCGGACAGGGGGCAAGAGACCCAGTACTTC.

The chain combines TRBV24-1 with TRBJ2-2; the D is unclear. CDR1 KGHDR and CDR2 SFDVKD come from the germline V gene. The CDR3 sequence is 14 residues long. V was trimmed by 3 bases and J by 2 bases, leaving 6 bases between them. CDR3 sequence (DNA): TGTGCCACCAGTGATCCACACAACACCGGGGAGCTGTTTTTT. Its translation is CATSDPHNTGELFF.

The chain couples TRBV7-8 to TRBJ2-2; no clear D gene. The CDR3 has 12 amino acids. V lost 5 bases to trimming and J lost 5 bases, with 6 bases between them. From germline, CDR1 is SGHVS and CDR2 FQNEAQ. CDR3 nucleotide sequence: TGTGCCAGCAGCCGGCATACCGGGGAGCTGTTTTTT. This codes for CASSRHTGELFF.

A few counts support this clonotype. The chain uses TRBV24-1 and TRBJ2-6; 7 positions match TRBD1. Germline values: CDR1 KGHDR, CDR2 SFDVKD. The CDR3 extends over 16 amino acids. V dropped 4 bases and J dropped 2; count of bases not matched to a gene: 4. CDR3 residues: CATSERGGAGANVLTF. The CDR3 nucleotides read TGTGCCACCAGTGAACGAGGGGGCGCTGGGGCCAACGTCCTGACTTTC.

This sequence joins TRBV3-1 and TRBJ2-5; D ambiguous. Deletions cut 5 bases from V and 5 bases from J, with 9 bases between. Per germline, CDR1 LGHDT and CDR2 YNNKEL (reference sequence). CDR3 length: 12 residues. The CDR3 protein is CASSFTEETQYF. CDR3 bases: TGTGCCAGCAGCTTTACGGAGGAGACCCAGTACTTC.

This clonotype was recorded a few times. This sequence joins TRBV7-3 and TRBJ1-1, with 8 bases fitting TRBD1. Germline V CDR1 and CDR2: SGHTA, FQGTGA. Trimming took 4 bases from V and 0 from J; bases not matched to a gene: 4. This CDR3 spans 15 amino acids. DNA of the CDR3: TGTGCCAGCAGCTCCCGGACAGGGTTGAACACTGAAGCTTTCTTT. It is translated as CASSSRTGLNTEAFF.

CDR3 DNA: TGTGCCAGCCGGGGACAGGCGGGGGGCACTGAAGCTTTCTTT. This codes for CASRGQAGGTEAFF. V usage is TRBV6-5 and J usage is TRBJ1-1; 8 positions match TRBD1. The CDR3 consists of 14 residues. Germline CDR1 is MNHEY and CDR2 is SVGAGI. The V segment lost 8 bases and the J segment 4 bases; nucleotides outside the gene matches: 9.

This sequence joins TRBV6-6 and TRBJ2-1; D remains unclear. Trimming shortened V by 8 bases and J by 6 bases, and 14 bases separated the two germline ends. The CDR3 contains 13 residues. CDR1 MNHNY and CDR2 SVGAGI come from the germline V gene (reference sequence). CDR3 sequence reads: CASRSGGSNEQFF. In DNA form, the CDR3 reads TGTGCCAGCCGATCGGGCGGCTCCAATGAGCAGTTCTTC.